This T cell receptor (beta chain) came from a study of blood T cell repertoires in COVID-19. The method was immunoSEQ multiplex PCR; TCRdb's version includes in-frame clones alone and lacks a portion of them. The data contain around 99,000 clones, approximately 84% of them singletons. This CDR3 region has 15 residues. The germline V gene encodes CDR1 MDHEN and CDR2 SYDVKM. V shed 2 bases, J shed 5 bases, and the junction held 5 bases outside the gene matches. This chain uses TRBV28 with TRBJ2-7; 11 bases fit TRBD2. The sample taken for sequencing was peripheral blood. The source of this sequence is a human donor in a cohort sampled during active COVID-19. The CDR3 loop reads CASSLRLAGMDEQYF. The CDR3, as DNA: TGTGCCAGCAGTTTAAGACTAGCGGGAATGGACGAGCAGTACTTC.